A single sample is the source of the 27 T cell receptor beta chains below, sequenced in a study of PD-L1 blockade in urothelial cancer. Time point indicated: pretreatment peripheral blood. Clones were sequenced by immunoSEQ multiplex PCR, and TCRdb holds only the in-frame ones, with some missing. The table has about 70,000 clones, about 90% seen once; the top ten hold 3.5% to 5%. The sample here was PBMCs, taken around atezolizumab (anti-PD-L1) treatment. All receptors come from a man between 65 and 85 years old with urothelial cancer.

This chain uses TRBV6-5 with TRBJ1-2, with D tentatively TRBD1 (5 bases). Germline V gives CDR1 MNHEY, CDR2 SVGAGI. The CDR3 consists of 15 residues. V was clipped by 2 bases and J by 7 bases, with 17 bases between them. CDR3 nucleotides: TGTGCCAGCAGTTACGGTGGGGGGGTTGTGGCTGGCTACACCTTC. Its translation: CASSYGGGVVAGYTF.

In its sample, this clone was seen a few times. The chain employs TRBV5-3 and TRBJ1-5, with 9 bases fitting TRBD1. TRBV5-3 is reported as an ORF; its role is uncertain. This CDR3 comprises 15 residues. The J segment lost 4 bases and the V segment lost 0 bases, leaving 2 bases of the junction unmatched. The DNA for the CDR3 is TGTGCCAGAAGCTTGGGGGACAGGGAAAATCAGCCCCAGCATTTT. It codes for CARSLGDRENQPQHF.

The CDR3 coding sequence is TGTGCCAGCAGCGCTCGGGACAATCAGCCCCAGCATTTT. This codes for CASSARDNQPQHF. The chain is built from TRBV9 and TRBJ1-5, with no clear D. With 3 bases removed from V and 3 bases from J, the gap between germline ends came to 7 bases. The CDR3 contains 13 residues. Germline V CDR1 and CDR2: SGDLS, YYNGEE.

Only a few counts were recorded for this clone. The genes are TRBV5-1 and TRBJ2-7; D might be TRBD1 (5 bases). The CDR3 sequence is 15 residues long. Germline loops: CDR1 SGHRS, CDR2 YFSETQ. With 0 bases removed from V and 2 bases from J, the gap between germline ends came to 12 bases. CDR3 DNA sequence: TGCGCCAGCAGCTTGGGCGGCAGGGTTACCTACGAGCAGTACTTC. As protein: CASSLGGRVTYEQYF. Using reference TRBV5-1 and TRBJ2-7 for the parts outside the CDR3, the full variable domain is KAGVTQTPRYLIKTRGQQVTLSCSPISGHRSVSWYQQTPGQGLQFLFEYFSETQRNKGNFPGRFSGRQFSNSRSEMNVSTLELGDSALYLCASSLGGRVTYEQYFGPGTRLTVT.

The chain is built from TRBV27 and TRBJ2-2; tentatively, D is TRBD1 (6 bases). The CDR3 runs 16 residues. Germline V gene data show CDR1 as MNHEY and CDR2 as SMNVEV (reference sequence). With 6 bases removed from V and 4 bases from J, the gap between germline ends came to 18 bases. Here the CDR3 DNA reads TGTGCCAGCAGAATGTTCAGGGGATCAGGCACCGGGGAGCTGTTTTTT. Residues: CASRMFRGSGTGELFF.

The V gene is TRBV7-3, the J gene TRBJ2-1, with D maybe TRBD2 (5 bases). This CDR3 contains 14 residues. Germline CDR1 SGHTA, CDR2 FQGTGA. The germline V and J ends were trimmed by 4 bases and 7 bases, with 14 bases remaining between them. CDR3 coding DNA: TGTGCCAGCAGCTCCGGAGGCGCAGGTAATGAGCAGTTCTTC. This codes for CASSSGGAGNEQFF.

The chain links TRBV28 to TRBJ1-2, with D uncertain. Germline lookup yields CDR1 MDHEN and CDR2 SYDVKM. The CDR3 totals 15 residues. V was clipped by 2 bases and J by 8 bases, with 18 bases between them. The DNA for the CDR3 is TGTGCCAGCAGTTTAGAGGGCCTCTTAGATAGGGGCTACACCTTC. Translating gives CASSLEGLLDRGYTF.

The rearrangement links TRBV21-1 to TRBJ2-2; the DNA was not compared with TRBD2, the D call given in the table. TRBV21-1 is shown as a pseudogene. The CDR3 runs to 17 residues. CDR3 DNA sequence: TGTGCCAGCAGCAAAGTGGGCAGGAGGATCCACACCGGGGAGCTGTTTTTT. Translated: CASSKVGRRIHTGELFF.

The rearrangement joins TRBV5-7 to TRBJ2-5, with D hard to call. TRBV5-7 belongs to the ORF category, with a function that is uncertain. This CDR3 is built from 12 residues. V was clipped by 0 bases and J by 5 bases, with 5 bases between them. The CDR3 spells CASSLALETQYF. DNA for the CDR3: TGTGCCAGCAGCTTGGCCTTGGAGACCCAGTACTTC.

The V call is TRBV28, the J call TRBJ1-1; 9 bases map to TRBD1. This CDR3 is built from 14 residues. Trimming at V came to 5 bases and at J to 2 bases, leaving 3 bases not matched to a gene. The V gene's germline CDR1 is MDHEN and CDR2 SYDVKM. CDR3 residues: CASSNRGLNTEAFF. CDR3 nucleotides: TGTGCCAGCAGTAACAGGGGGCTCAACACTGAAGCTTTCTTT.

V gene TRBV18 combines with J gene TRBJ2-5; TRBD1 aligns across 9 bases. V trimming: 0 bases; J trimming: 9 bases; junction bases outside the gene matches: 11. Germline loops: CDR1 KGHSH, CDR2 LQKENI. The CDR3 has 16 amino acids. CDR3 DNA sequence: TGTGCCAGCTCACCACCCCGCGGGACAGGGTCTACGGCCCAGTACTTC. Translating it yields CASSPPRGTGSTAQYF.

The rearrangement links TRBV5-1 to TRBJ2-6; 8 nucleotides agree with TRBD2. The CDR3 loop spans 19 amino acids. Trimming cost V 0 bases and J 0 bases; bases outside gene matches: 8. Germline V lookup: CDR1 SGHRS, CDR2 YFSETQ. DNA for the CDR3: TGCGCCAGCAGCTTGGGGATGGTAGCGGGAAGCTCTGGGGCCAACGTCCTGACTTTC. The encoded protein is CASSLGMVAGSSGANVLTF.

The CDR3 loop reads CSALPRYDSYNEQFF. The CDR3, as DNA: TGCAGCGCTCTCCCCAGGTACGACTCCTACAATGAGCAGTTCTTC. The chain recombines TRBV29-1 with TRBJ2-1; no reliable D call. The CDR3 has 15 residues. V lost 7 bases, J lost 0 bases, and 16 bases lay in between. The germline V gene has CDR1 SQVTM and CDR2 ANQGSEA.

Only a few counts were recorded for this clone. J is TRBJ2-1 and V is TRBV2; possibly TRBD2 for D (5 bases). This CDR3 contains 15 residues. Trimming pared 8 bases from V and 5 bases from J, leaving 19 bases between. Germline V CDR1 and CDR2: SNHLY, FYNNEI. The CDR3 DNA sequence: TGTGCCAGCGGGAACGGGGTTGGGCCGGACAATGAGCAGTTCTTC. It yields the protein CASGNGVGPDNEQFF.

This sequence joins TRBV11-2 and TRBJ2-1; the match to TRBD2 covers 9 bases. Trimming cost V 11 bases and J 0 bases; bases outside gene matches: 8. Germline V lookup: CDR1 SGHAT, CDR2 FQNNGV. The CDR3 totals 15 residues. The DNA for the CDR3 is TGTGCCGGATCTAGCGGGACCTTCTCCTACAATGAGCAGTTCTTC. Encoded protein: CAGSSGTFSYNEQFF.

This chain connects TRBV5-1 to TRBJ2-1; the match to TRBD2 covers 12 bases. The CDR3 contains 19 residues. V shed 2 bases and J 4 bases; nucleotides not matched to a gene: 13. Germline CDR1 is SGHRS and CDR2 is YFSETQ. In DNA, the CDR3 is TGCGCCAGCAGCTTCCGGTCGACTAGCGGGAGCGCACTTTACAATGAGCAGTTCTTC. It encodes CASSFRSTSGSALYNEQFF.

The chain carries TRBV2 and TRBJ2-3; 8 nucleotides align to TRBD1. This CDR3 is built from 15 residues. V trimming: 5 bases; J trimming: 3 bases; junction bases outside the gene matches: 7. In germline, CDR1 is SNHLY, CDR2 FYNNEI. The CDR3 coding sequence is TGTGCCAGCAGTAGAACAGGGGGGCGAACAGATACGCAGTATTTT. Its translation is CASSRTGGRTDTQYF. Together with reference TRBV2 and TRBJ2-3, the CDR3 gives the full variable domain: EPEVTQTPSHQVTQMGQEVILRCVPISNHLYFYWYRQILGQKVEFLVSFYNNEISEKSEIFDDQFSVERPDGSNFTLKIRSTKLEDSAMYFCASSRTGGRTDTQYFGPGTRLTVL.

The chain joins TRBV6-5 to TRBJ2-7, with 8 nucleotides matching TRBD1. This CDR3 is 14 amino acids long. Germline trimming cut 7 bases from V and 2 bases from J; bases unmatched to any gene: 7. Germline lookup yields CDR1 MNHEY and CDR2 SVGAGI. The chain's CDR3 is CASTLGQGPYEQYF. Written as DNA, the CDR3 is TGTGCCAGCACCCTCGGACAGGGCCCCTACGAGCAGTACTTC.

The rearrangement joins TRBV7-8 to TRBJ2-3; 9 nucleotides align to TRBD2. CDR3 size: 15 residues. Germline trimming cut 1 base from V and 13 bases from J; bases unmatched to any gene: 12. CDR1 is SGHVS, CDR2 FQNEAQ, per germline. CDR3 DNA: TGTGCCAGCAGCTTAGATCGGGGCAGCGGGAGGCATGAGTATTTT. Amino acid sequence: CASSLDRGSGRHEYF.

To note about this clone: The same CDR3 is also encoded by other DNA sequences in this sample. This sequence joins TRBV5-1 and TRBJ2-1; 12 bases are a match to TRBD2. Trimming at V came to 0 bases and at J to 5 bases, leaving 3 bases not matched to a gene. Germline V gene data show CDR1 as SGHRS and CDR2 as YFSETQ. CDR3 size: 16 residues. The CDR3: CASSLGLAGGNNEQFF. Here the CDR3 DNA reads TGCGCCAGCAGCTTGGGGCTAGCGGGAGGGAACAATGAGCAGTTCTTC.

This CDR3 is CASSLVGGGDTQYF. The DNA for the CDR3 is TGTGCCAGCAGCTTAGTAGGGGGGGGAGATACGCAGTATTTT. V is TRBV11-2 and J is TRBJ2-3; TRBD2 might be the D (7 bases). Germline loops: CDR1 SGHAT, CDR2 FQNNGV. The CDR3 runs to 14 residues. V was shortened by 1 base and J by 5 bases, with 10 bases between the two germline ends.

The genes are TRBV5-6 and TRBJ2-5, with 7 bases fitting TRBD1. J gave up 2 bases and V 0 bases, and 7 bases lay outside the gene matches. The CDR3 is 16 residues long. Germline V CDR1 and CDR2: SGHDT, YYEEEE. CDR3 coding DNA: TGTGCCAGCAGCTTGGCCGGGGACAGCCAACAAGAGACCCAGTACTTC. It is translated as CASSLAGDSQQETQYF.

The CDR3 here is CASNGGYEQYF. DNA of the CDR3: TGTGCCAGCAACGGGGGCTACGAGCAGTACTTC. The genes are TRBV2 and TRBJ2-7, with a possible D match to TRBD2 (6 bases). The CDR3 is 11 amino acids. Trimming stripped 7 bases from V and 3 bases from J, with 7 bases between. Germline assignment: CDR1 SNHLY and CDR2 FYNNEI.

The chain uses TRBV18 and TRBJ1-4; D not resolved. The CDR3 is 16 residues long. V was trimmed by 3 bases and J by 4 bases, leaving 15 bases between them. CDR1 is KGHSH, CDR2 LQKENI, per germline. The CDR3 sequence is CASSPALTGGNEKLFF. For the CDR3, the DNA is TGTGCCAGCTCACCGGCTTTGACCGGCGGTAATGAAAAACTGTTTTTT.

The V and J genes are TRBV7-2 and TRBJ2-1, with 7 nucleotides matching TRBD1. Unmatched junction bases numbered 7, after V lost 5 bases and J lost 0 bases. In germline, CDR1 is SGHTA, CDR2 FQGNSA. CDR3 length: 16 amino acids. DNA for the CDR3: TGTGCCAGCAGCCGAAAGGGACAGCTCTCCTACAATGAGCAGTTCTTC. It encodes CASSRKGQLSYNEQFF.

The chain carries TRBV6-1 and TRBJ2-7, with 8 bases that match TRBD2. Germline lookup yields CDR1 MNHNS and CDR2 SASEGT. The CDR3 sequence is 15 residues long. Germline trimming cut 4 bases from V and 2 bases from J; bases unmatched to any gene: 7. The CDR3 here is CASSVRGGSTYEQYF. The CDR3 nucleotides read TGTGCCAGCAGTGTTCGGGGGGGATCAACCTACGAGCAGTACTTC.

DNA for the CDR3: TGTGCCAGCGGAGGACAGGCCTCCTACGAGCAGTACTTC. It translates to CASGGQASYEQYF. This sequence joins TRBV6-1 and TRBJ2-7; TRBD1 aligns across 7 bases. V shed 8 bases and J 0 bases; nucleotides not matched to a gene: 4. The germline gives CDR1 MNHNS, CDR2 SASEGT. CDR3 size: 13 residues.